This TCR beta chain was captured in a study of T cell responses to AZD1222 COVID-19 vaccine. Study-wide background: Recipients boosted at about 4 weeks or about 12 weeks are pooled. Study-level results: Vaccination with two AZD1222 doses was followed by a rise in Spike-specific TCR breadth and depth. The donors showed a predominance of white British ancestry and of females, with possible underestimation of clonal diversity.

Of note for this clone: Its antigen is unidentified.

TCRdb keeps only in-frame clones here, not all; method: immunoSEQ multiplex PCR. The data contain about 150,000 clones, 90% of them singletons. Germline loops: CDR1 WSHSY, CDR2 SAAADI. Trimming pared 8 bases from V and 10 bases from J, leaving 29 bases between. This CDR3 region has 16 residues. The V gene is TRBV10-2, the J gene TRBJ1-1, with D possibly TRBD1 on 5 matching bases. This sequence originates from an adult in good health. The sample in question was peripheral blood, obtained on day 0 of AZD1222 vaccination. The CDR3 loop is CASLEAGSKKVWGAFF. DNA of the CDR3: TGCGCCAGCCTCGAGGCAGGGTCAAAAAAGGTTTGGGGAGCTTTCTTT.